This TCR beta chain was obtained from a study of blood T cell repertoires in COVID-19. Study at large: Material from acute and convalescent COVID-19 was sourced from the United States, Italy and Spain. PBMCs, B-cell-depleted T cells, or T cells were the source of the cDNA or gDNA that made up the material.

Source study methods: Nucleated cell number was recorded as an estimate derived from reference gene primer amplification. TCRdb's table, derived via immunoSEQ multiplex PCR, lists solely in-frame clones and lacks some. V and J calls and clone size are those listed in that table; D and trimming were worked out from the DNA. The sample carries 180,000 or so clones, 75% to 80% recorded once. Trimming removed 3 bases from V and 2 bases from J, with 10 bases in between. There are 15 residues in the CDR3. The V gene's germline CDR1 is SGHNT and CDR2 YENEEA. This clonotype originated in a woman between 50 and 59 years old with active or convalescent COVID-19. The sample was peripheral blood. The V gene is TRBV11-3, the J gene TRBJ2-2, with D perhaps TRBD1 (5 bases). This CDR3 is CASSFTGSNTGELFF. DNA of the CDR3: TGTGCCAGCAGCTTTACAGGATCCAACACCGGGGAGCTGTTTTTT.